The 8 T cell receptor beta chains below all came from one sample that was sequenced in a study of monozygotic twins with inflammatory bowel disease. TCRdb re-called the 5' RACE reads and catalogs CDR3 proteins one per entry, DNA excluded. Its table lists around 450,000 distinct CDR3 sequences. Sequencing was done on a sample of blood. The receptors originated from a human donor with ulcerative colitis or Crohn's disease, or a healthy co-twin of an affected twin (not recorded which).

The rearrangement links TRBV5-4 to TRBJ1-1; TCRdb designates TRBD1, a call that cannot be tested without DNA. The CDR3 length is 20 residues. CDR1 and CDR2 from the germline V gene are SGHNT and YYREEE (reference sequence). CDR3 region: CASSLGIHPGQATPGTEAFF.

V and J are TRBV6-5 and TRBJ2-7; as DNA is missing, the TRBD1 call by TCRdb cannot be tested. Germline V gene lookup returns CDR1 MNHEY and CDR2 SVGAGI. CDR3 length: 13 amino acids. CDR3 sequence: CASTPDGSYEQYF.

This chain links TRBV19 with TRBJ1-5; TCRdb's D gene call, TRBD1, goes unchecked for lack of DNA. CDR3 size: 16 residues. CDR1 and CDR2 (germline): LNHDA, SQIVND (reference sequence). The chain's CDR3 is CASSIRAGGSNQPQHF. Combining the CDR3 with reference TRBV19 and TRBJ1-5 gives the whole variable domain DGGITQSPKYLFRKEGQNVTLSCEQNLNHDAMYWYRQDPGQGLRLIYYSQIVNDFQKGDIAEGYSVSREKKESFPLTVTSAQKNPTAFYLCASSIRAGGSNQPQHFGDGTRLSIL.

The chain uses TRBV11-2 and TRBJ2-1; no DNA is available, so the TRBD2 call from TCRdb remains unchecked. The length of the CDR3 is 16 residues. CDR1 is SGHAT and CDR2 is FQNNGV in the germline V gene. CDR3 protein: CASRRGTSGGADEQFF.

This chain connects TRBV5-1 to TRBJ2-3; the D call of TRBD2 rests on TCRdb alone, since no DNA is present to check it. This CDR3 has 17 amino acids. CDR1 and CDR2 (germline): SGHRS, YFSETQ. The chain's CDR3 is CASSLDTSGGTRDTQYF.

The rearrangement joins TRBV29-1 to TRBJ2-3. Germline V lookup: CDR1 SQVTM, CDR2 ANQGSEA. The CDR3 spans 12 residues. The CDR3 region is CSVEADADTQYF.

The chain uses TRBV7-8 and TRBJ1-1. The CDR3 totals 15 residues. CDR1 is SGHVS, CDR2 FQNEAQ, per germline. CDR3 sequence reads: CASSPVMGSNTEAFF.

The V and J genes are TRBV6-4 and TRBJ2-7; TCRdb picks TRBD1, but there is no DNA to check that call. Germline loops: CDR1 MRHNA, CDR2 SNTAGT. The CDR3 extends over 16 amino acids. This CDR3 is CASSDSNGSGKYEQYF.